The present T cell receptor beta chain was sequenced within a study of T cells after posttransplantation cyclophosphamide. The study's findings and limits: Skin or GI-infiltrating T cells shared few TRB sequences with blood. Recipient CMV seropositivity and CMV reactivation strongly tracked TRB clonality. Later blood repertoires were often dominated by clones from the donor CD8+ memory compartment.

Cells defined as naive were viable CD3+CD4+ or CD3+CD8+ and CCR7+CD45RA+CD45RO-CD95-CD27+CD28+. The germline CDR1 and CDR2 sequences are MNHEY and SMNVEV (reference sequence). CDR3 length equals 13 residues. V was cut by 5 bases and J by 0 bases, with 6 bases left in between. The data were produced by immunoSEQ multiplex PCR, yet TCRdb's version contains in-frame clones alone and is incomplete. The sample shows over 20,000 clones, nearly 99% of them seen only once. As to this clone: Its antigen is unknown.

V usage is TRBV27 and J usage is TRBJ2-3; D is uncertain. The TCR was taken from a man in his forties or fifties in good health, CMV-negative, and a related stem cell transplant donor. Sequenced sample: naive CD8+ T cells sorted from PBMCs. As DNA, the CDR3 is TGTGCCAGCAGTCCTACGAGCACAGATACGCAGTATTTT. This codes for CASSPTSTDTQYF.